What follows are 16 T cell receptor beta chains derived from one specimen sequenced in a study of blood T cell repertoires in COVID-19. The repertoire was sequenced with immunoSEQ multiplex PCR; TCRdb's copy has only in-frame clones and lacks some. This table has over 70,000 clones, 80% to 85% appearing once. Sequencing input: peripheral blood. The receptor source for this set is a human donor in a cohort sampled during active COVID-19.

V usage is TRBV19 and J usage is TRBJ2-5, with D tentatively TRBD2 (6 bases). The V end lost 6 bases, the J end lost 0 bases, and 11 bases lay between the germline ends. Germline CDR1 LNHDA, CDR2 SQIVND (reference sequence). There are 14 residues in the CDR3. The chain's CDR3 is CASSLRDYQETQYF. The CDR3 region has the DNA TGTGCCAGTAGCCTCCGGGACTACCAAGAGACCCAGTACTTC.

The chain joins TRBV2 to TRBJ2-1, with 8 bases that match TRBD1. The junction had 11 bases not matched to a gene; V was cut back by 9 bases and J by 7 bases. The CDR3 is 14 residues long. Germline V gene data show CDR1 as SNHLY and CDR2 as FYNNEI. The chain's CDR3 is CARQPGQGANEQFF. In nucleotides, the CDR3 is TGTGCCAGACAACCTGGACAGGGAGCGAATGAGCAGTTCTTC. Together with reference TRBV2 and TRBJ2-1, the CDR3 gives the full variable domain: EPEVTQTPSHQVTQMGQEVILRCVPISNHLYFYWYRQILGQKVEFLVSFYNNEISEKSEIFDDQFSVERPDGSNFTLKIRSTKLEDSAMYFCARQPGQGANEQFFGPGTRLTVL.

The J gene is TRBJ1-6, the V gene TRBV11-3, with D possibly TRBD1 on 6 matching bases. Deletions cut 0 bases from V and 7 bases from J, with 22 bases between. The germline V gene encodes CDR1 SGHNT and CDR2 YENEEA. CDR3 length: 19 amino acids. CDR3 sequence: CASSLDLGGRGVPNSPLHF. CDR3 in DNA: TGTGCCAGCAGCTTAGATCTAGGGGGGAGGGGGGTACCAAATTCACCCCTCCACTTT.

This rearrangement joins TRBV15 to TRBJ1-2; D possibly corresponds to TRBD1 (5 bases). This CDR3 is 17 amino acids long. Trimming took off 7 bases at V and 3 bases at J, with 24 bases between the two ends. The germline CDR1 and CDR2 sequences are LNHNV and YYDKDF (reference sequence). CDR3 nucleotides: TGTGCCACCACCCGTTCCGCCGGTGACAGTATCGACTATGGCTACACCTTC. Its protein product is CATTRSAGDSIDYGYTF.

This clone was detected only once. This specimen includes other DNA sequences encoding the same CDR3. This rearrangement joins TRBV6-5 to TRBJ1-2, with D maybe TRBD1 (6 bases). The germline CDR1 and CDR2 sequences are MNHEY and SVGAGI. Trimming cost V 2 bases and J 4 bases, with 14 bases left between them. The length of the CDR3 is 15 residues. DNA of the CDR3: TGTGCCAGCAGTTACGACATAGGACAGACCTATGGCTACACCTTC. Residues: CASSYDIGQTYGYTF.

J is TRBJ1-2 and V is TRBV12-3 or TRBV12-4; D is uncertain. V lost 6 bases and J lost 8, with 16 bases in between. The CDR3 contains 13 residues. The CDR3 coding sequence is TGTGCCAGCAGCAGTGGGCTGTACAGCGGCTACACCTTC. It translates to CASSSGLYSGYTF.

This clone was detected only once. The chain combines TRBV7-9 with TRBJ2-5; 7 nucleotides agree with TRBD1. The V gene end was trimmed by 5 bases and the J gene end by 7 bases; junction bases not matched to a gene: 10. This CDR3 is built from 14 residues. Germline-derived CDR1 and CDR2 are SEHNR and FQNEAQ (reference sequence). The CDR3 coding sequence is TGTGCCAGCAGCCGAGTGGGCCCAGGGGGGACCCAGTACTTC. Translating gives CASSRVGPGGTQYF.

This chain connects TRBV28 to TRBJ2-1; TRBD2 matches 8 bases. This CDR3 is built from 12 residues. Germline V gene sequence: CDR1 MDHEN, CDR2 SYDVKM. J lost 9 bases, V lost 6 bases, and 4 bases had no gene match. The DNA of the CDR3 is TGTGCCAGCAGGGGCGGGAGGCCTGAGCAGTTCTTC. As protein: CASRGGRPEQFF.

The J gene is TRBJ1-5, the V gene TRBV7-2; D is possibly TRBD1 (5 bases). The CDR3 covers 15 residues. V was pared by 1 base and J by 3 bases, with 10 bases between. CDR1 and CDR2 from the germline V gene are SGHTA and FQGNSA. For the CDR3, the DNA is TGTGCCAGCAGCTTAGTAGCGGGGGACAATCAGCCCCAGCATTTT. Translating it yields CASSLVAGDNQPQHF.

The chain is built from TRBV12-3 or TRBV12-4 and TRBJ2-5, with a tentative D call TRBD2 (5 bases). V lost 0 bases and J 13 bases, leaving 9 bases between the germline ends. There are 11 residues in the CDR3. The CDR3: CASSLASDRYF. CDR3 DNA sequence: TGTGCCAGCAGTTTAGCTAGCGATCGGTACTTC.

The chain uses TRBV9 and TRBJ2-5; D is perhaps TRBD1 (6 bases). Trimming removed 2 bases from V and 2 bases from J, with 10 bases in between. CDR3 length: 14 amino acids. Germline loops: CDR1 SGDLS, CDR2 YYNGEE. This CDR3 is CASSVSQGQETQYF. The CDR3, as DNA: TGTGCCAGCAGCGTTTCACAGGGTCAAGAGACCCAGTACTTC.

V and J are TRBV27 and TRBJ2-2; 8 bases are shared with TRBD2. V dropped 11 bases and J dropped 5; count of bases not matched to a gene: 13. There are 15 residues in the CDR3. Looked up from germline, CDR1 is MNHEY and CDR2 is SMNVEV (reference sequence). CDR3 DNA sequence: TGTGCCTCCCAACTCGGGAGGGGGAGGACCGGGGAGCTGTTTTTT. Amino acids: CASQLGRGRTGELFF.

This clone was seen just once. The chain combines TRBV7-2 with TRBJ1-5; D uncertain. The germline gives CDR1 SGHTA, CDR2 FQGNSA. This CDR3 is 14 amino acids long. V lost 5 bases to trimming and J lost 4 bases, with 12 bases between them. CDR3 sequence (DNA): TGTGCCAGCAGCCTCGAGTTCGGGAATCAGCCCCAGCATTTT. Protein: CASSLEFGNQPQHF.

This rearrangement joins TRBV28 to TRBJ1-4; possible D gene TRBD1, 6 bases. Per germline, CDR1 MDHEN and CDR2 SYDVKM. With 5 bases removed from V and 6 bases from J, the gap between germline ends came to 16 bases. The CDR3 runs to 15 residues. CDR3 sequence: CASSPYRAGDEKLFF. The CDR3 coding sequence is TGTGCCAGCAGTCCATACAGGGCAGGAGATGAAAAACTGTTTTTT.

The sample holds a few counts of this clone. This chain uses TRBV4-1 with TRBJ2-7; tentative D call: TRBD2 (6 bases). Per germline, CDR1 MGHRA and CDR2 YSYEKL. Trimming took off 3 bases at V and 2 bases at J, with 17 bases between the two ends. CDR3 length: 16 amino acids. CDR3 sequence: CASSHEVVAAPYEQYF. The DNA for the CDR3 is TGCGCCAGCAGCCATGAGGTCGTAGCGGCACCCTACGAGCAGTACTTC.

The chain couples TRBV3-1 (or the pseudogene TRBV3-2) to TRBJ1-3, with TRBD1 matching 7 bases. The germline CDR1 and CDR2 sequences are LGHDT and YNNKEL (reference sequence). This CDR3 has 18 residues. J lost 1 base, V lost 4 bases, and 13 bases had no gene match. Here the CDR3 reads CASSRGTVGAMSGNTIYF. The DNA for the CDR3 is TGTGCCAGCAGCCGCGGGACAGTTGGGGCTATGTCTGGAAACACCATATATTTT.